Below are 4 T cell receptor beta chains sequenced from a single sample in a study of cytomegalovirus exposure and HLA in healthy donors. The PCR employed 60 Vbeta primers together with 13 Jbeta primers. Method: immunoSEQ multiplex PCR; TCRdb's copy keeps in-frame clones and lacks some. The sample carries around 150,000 clones, over 60% recorded once. Material for sequencing was PBMCs. These receptor sequences come from a male donor in good health and CMV-seronegative.

The chain recombines TRBV27 with TRBJ2-1; D might be TRBD2 (6 bases). V was clipped by 10 bases and J by 6 bases, with 13 bases between them. The CDR3 is made up of 12 amino acids. Germline V CDR1 and CDR2: MNHEY, SMNVEV (reference sequence). The CDR3 DNA follows: TGTGCCACGGCGGGGTACCCCAATGAGCAGTTCTTC. This translates into CATAGYPNEQFF.

This sequence joins TRBV10-3 and TRBJ2-2; D is possibly TRBD1 (5 bases). CDR3 length equals 14 residues. V lost 6 bases and J 1 base, leaving 9 bases between the germline ends. The germline V gene encodes CDR1 ENHRY and CDR2 SYGVKD. The chain's CDR3 is CAIRTTENTGELFF. DNA for the CDR3: TGTGCCATCAGAACGACAGAGAACACCGGGGAGCTGTTTTTT.

The rearrangement joins TRBV28 to TRBJ2-7; 10 bases map to TRBD1. CDR3 size: 16 residues. The V segment lost 3 bases and the J segment 4 bases; nucleotides outside the gene matches: 9. Looked up from germline, CDR1 is MDHEN and CDR2 is SYDVKM. The CDR3 DNA is TGTGCCAGCAGTTTTTCCGTGACAGGGGGCCGTTACGAGCAGTACTTC. Translated, it gives CASSFSVTGGRYEQYF.

This clone was seen once. The genes are TRBV4-1 and TRBJ1-2; D remains unclear. V was shortened by 1 base and J by 5 bases, with 14 bases between the two germline ends. This CDR3 comprises 15 residues. Germline V gene sequence: CDR1 MGHRA, CDR2 YSYEKL. CDR3 region: CASSQVGEVKYGYTF. The DNA for the CDR3 is TGCGCCAGCAGCCAAGTTGGGGAGGTGAAATATGGCTACACCTTC.